This T cell receptor beta chain emerged from a study of shared clonotypes between healthy human individuals. Study summary: The donors, two women and three men, were aged 18 to 49. Study observations and caveats: Naive subsets usually exceeded memory subsets in estimated richness.

CD45RO-negative, CCR7-positively selected cells formed the naive CD8 fraction, excluding terminally differentiated effector memory CD45RA+ cells. This was a deep-level run. Using around 200 ng DNA, approximately 27,000 T cell genomes, the sorted-subset replicate PCRs were run. Assay: immunoSEQ multiplex PCR; the TCRdb copy retains only in-frame clones and omits some. Of more than 2 million clones in the sample, about 94% are singletons; the top ten hold 1.1%. V was shortened by 2 bases and J by 8 bases, with 13 bases between the two germline ends. The CDR3 runs 13 residues. CDR1 and CDR2 (germline): SGHDT, YYEEEE. A word on this clone: Its antigen is unknown.

This receptor was taken from a man aged 18-30 years in good health. This sequence joins TRBV5-6 and TRBJ1-2; D call uncertain. Sample: naive CD8+ T cells sorted from blood. In DNA form, the CDR3 reads TGTGCCAGCAGCTTCGATTCATCCCAAGGCTACACCTTC. Its translation: CASSFDSSQGYTF.